These 7 T cell receptor beta chains originate from one sample sequenced in a study of blood T cell repertoires in COVID-19. The data were produced by immunoSEQ multiplex PCR, yet TCRdb's version contains in-frame clones alone and is incomplete. This sample has fewer than 300,000 clones; about 89% occur once, and the top ten carry about 2%. The sequencing input was peripheral blood. The receptors stem from a woman aged 25-40 years with COVID-19, enrolled during active disease.

This clone was found once. V usage is TRBV18 and J usage is TRBJ1-2; 8 bases map to TRBD1. Germline-derived CDR1 and CDR2 are KGHSH and LQKENI. The CDR3 has 14 residues. V trimming: 0 bases; J trimming: 5 bases; junction bases outside the gene matches: 2. DNA for the CDR3: TGTGCCAGCTCACCACCGGGACAGGAATATGGCTACACCTTC. Translated: CASSPPGQEYGYTF.

This clone was seen just once. J is TRBJ1-6 and V is TRBV28, with 12 positions matching TRBD1. The CDR3 is made up of 17 amino acids. After removal of 5 bases from V and 7 bases from J, the junction contained 9 bases not matched to a gene. Germline V gene data show CDR1 as MDHEN and CDR2 as SYDVKM. CDR3 nucleotides: TGTGCCAGCAGTCCTCCGGGACAGGGGGCTCAAAATTCACCCCTCCACTTT. This codes for CASSPPGQGAQNSPLHF.

The V call is TRBV30, the J call TRBJ2-2, with TRBD1 matching over 10 bases. V was clipped by 5 bases and J by 3 bases; unmatched bases: 12. Germline V gene lookup returns CDR1 GTSNPN and CDR2 SVGIG (reference sequence). The CDR3 extends over 17 amino acids. For the CDR3, the DNA is TGTGCCTGGCAAAGACCGGGACAGGGGAGACACACCGGGGAGCTGTTTTTT. This gives the protein CAWQRPGQGRHTGELFF.

The chain uses TRBV2 and TRBJ2-1, with 16 bases lining up with TRBD2. CDR3 size: 14 residues. CDR1 and CDR2 (germline): SNHLY, FYNNEI. With V trimmed by 6 bases and J by 7 bases, 0 bases remained unmatched. CDR3 residues: CASRGLAGGNEQFF. Here the CDR3 DNA reads TGTGCCAGCAGGGGACTAGCGGGAGGGAATGAGCAGTTCTTC.

The V call is TRBV7-8, the J call TRBJ2-7; 11 nucleotides line up with TRBD2. The length of the CDR3 is 15 residues. Germline V CDR1 and CDR2: SGHVS, FQNEAQ. V shed 4 bases, J shed 4 bases, and the junction held 6 bases outside the gene matches. The CDR3 spells CASSSVSGRDYEQYF. DNA of the CDR3: TGTGCCAGCAGCTCCGTTAGCGGGAGGGATTACGAGCAGTACTTC. The full variable domain, rest sourced from reference TRBV7-8 and TRBJ2-7, is GAGVSQSPRYKVAKRGQDVALRCDPISGHVSLFWYQQALGQGPEFLTYFQNEAQLDKSGLPSDRFFAERPEGSVSTLKIQRTQQEDSAVYLCASSSVSGRDYEQYFGPGTRLTVT.

With regard to this clone: A read error may account for a junction end that differs from germline. The chain combines TRBV24-1 with TRBJ2-7; D is perhaps TRBD1 (6 bases). The length of the CDR3 is 14 residues. Germline V gene sequence: CDR1 KGHDR, CDR2 SFDVKD. CDR3 amino acids: CATSDSRRGIELYF. CDR3 DNA: TGTGCCACCAGTGATTCCCGCAGGGGAATTGAGCTGTACTTC.

The chain uses TRBV10-3 and TRBJ1-3, with D unclear. Germline V gives CDR1 ENHRY, CDR2 SYGVKD. V shed 2 bases and J shed 0 bases, with 8 bases lying between them. This CDR3 is built from 15 residues. The CDR3 DNA sequence: TGTGCCATCAGTGAGACGGAGATCTCTGGAAACACCATATATTTT. As protein: CAISETEISGNTIYF.